The 28 T cell receptor beta chains below come from one sample, sequenced in a study of T cell responses to AZD1222 COVID-19 vaccine. Data came from immunoSEQ multiplex PCR; TCRdb stores just in-frame clones and leaves some out. The data contain around 76,000 clones, 70% to 90% of them singletons. The sequenced sample was peripheral blood, obtained on day 0 of AZD1222 vaccination. The receptor source for this set is an adult in good health.

The V and J genes are TRBV3-1 (or the pseudogene TRBV3-2) and TRBJ1-2, with 8 bases fitting TRBD1. V lost 4 bases, J lost 2 bases, and 9 bases stayed unmatched. Germline CDR1 LGHDT, CDR2 YNNKEL (reference sequence). There are 16 residues in the CDR3. The CDR3 region has the DNA TGTGCCAGCAGCCCAAAGGACAGGGACAGAAACTATGGCTACACCTTC. Its translation: CASSPKDRDRNYGYTF.

V gene TRBV5-1 combines with J gene TRBJ2-5; 8 bases are a match to TRBD1. The CDR3 sequence is 15 residues long. The junction had 9 bases not matched to a gene; V was cut back by 3 bases and J by 5 bases. CDR1 and CDR2 from the germline V gene are SGHRS and YFSETQ. CDR3 sequence: CASSSGQGGGETQYF. CDR3 DNA: TGCGCCAGCAGCTCTGGACAGGGAGGCGGGGAGACCCAGTACTTC.

This chain connects TRBV10-3 to TRBJ2-5, with D maybe TRBD1 (6 bases). Germline V CDR1 and CDR2: ENHRY, SYGVKD. V was shortened by 3 bases and J by 2 bases, with 10 bases between the two germline ends. CDR3 length: 14 amino acids. CDR3 loop: CAISDGGQQETQYF. The CDR3 DNA sequence: TGTGCCATCAGTGATGGGGGACAACAAGAGACCCAGTACTTC.

The chain carries TRBV5-5 and TRBJ2-1, with TRBD2 matching over 8 bases. The ends lost 2 bases at V and 8 bases at J; junction bases unmatched: 6. This CDR3 has 14 residues. Germline V gene data show CDR1 as SGHKS and CDR2 as YYEKEE (reference sequence). The CDR3 spells CASSFSGGGYEQFF. The CDR3, as DNA: TGTGCCAGCAGCTTCTCTGGCGGGGGGTATGAGCAGTTCTTC.

This clone was recorded only once. The gene calls are TRBV12-3 or TRBV12-4 and TRBJ1-5; no definite D call. V lost 6 bases, J lost 6 bases, and 12 bases lay in between. CDR3 size: 13 residues. Written as DNA, the CDR3 is TGTGCCAGCAGAGGAGAGGGTGGTCAGCCCCAGCATTTT. As protein: CASRGEGGQPQHF.

J is TRBJ1-3 and V is TRBV9; tentatively, D is TRBD1 (6 bases). The V and J ends lost 0 bases and 0 bases respectively, with 10 bases between them. Germline V gene lookup returns CDR1 SGDLS and CDR2 YYNGEE. The length of the CDR3 is 16 residues. The CDR3 region is CASSVVTGNSGNTIYF. In DNA, the CDR3 is TGTGCCAGCAGCGTAGTTACAGGGAACTCTGGAAACACCATATATTTT.

The chain combines TRBV4-2 with TRBJ2-7; possibly TRBD2 for D (5 bases). Trimming removed 0 bases from V and 4 bases from J, with 13 bases in between. Germline-derived CDR1 and CDR2 are LGHNA and YNFKEQ. CDR3 length: 15 residues. Here the CDR3 DNA reads TGTGCCAGCAGCCAAGATCGGGGTATGATGTACGAGCAGTACTTC. This sequence encodes CASSQDRGMMYEQYF.

This chain connects TRBV7-2 to TRBJ2-7; TRBD1 aligns across 7 bases. The CDR3 length is 18 residues. With V trimmed by 5 bases and J by 0 bases, 16 bases remained unmatched. Germline CDR1 is SGHTA and CDR2 is FQGNSA. The CDR3: CASSPIWRGRQGSYEQYF. The CDR3 nucleotides read TGTGCCAGCAGCCCAATATGGAGAGGGAGACAGGGCTCCTACGAGCAGTACTTC.

This rearrangement joins TRBV28 to TRBJ2-1; 7 bases align to TRBD1. Per germline, CDR1 MDHEN and CDR2 SYDVKM. The CDR3 contains 14 residues. Trimming took 5 bases from V and 1 from J; bases not matched to a gene: 2. CDR3 DNA sequence: TGTGCCAGCAGTCCGGGACAGTCCTACAATGAGCAGTTCTTC. This codes for CASSPGQSYNEQFF.

The CDR3 spells CATGGQKETQYF. In DNA form, the CDR3 reads TGTGCCACCGGCGGACAAAAAGAGACCCAGTACTTC. The V and J genes are TRBV24-1 and TRBJ2-5; the D gene is possibly TRBD1 (5 bases). CDR3 length equals 12 residues. Trimming stripped 9 bases from V and 3 bases from J, with 10 bases between. CDR1 and CDR2 (germline): KGHDR, SFDVKD.

This chain connects TRBV7-9 to TRBJ1-1; D gene ambiguous. The CDR3 covers 15 residues. Germline CDR1 reads SEHNR; CDR2 reads FQNEAQ (reference sequence). Trimming took 5 bases from V and 3 from J, leaving 16 bases between them. The CDR3: CASSGGGSRDTEAFF. The CDR3 nucleotides read TGTGCCAGCAGCGGAGGTGGGTCCCGCGACACTGAAGCTTTCTTT.

V usage is TRBV6-5 and J usage is TRBJ2-3; 9 bases align to TRBD2. V lost 2 bases and J lost 0; bases outside the gene matches: 0. CDR3 length: 15 residues. Germline loops: CDR1 MNHEY, CDR2 SVGAGI. The CDR3 sequence: CASSYLAGSTDTQYF. CDR3 nucleotide sequence: TGTGCCAGCAGTTACCTAGCGGGGAGCACAGATACGCAGTATTTT.

V and J are TRBV6-5 and TRBJ1-2, with TRBD1 identical over 7 bases. The length of the CDR3 is 15 residues. The V gene's germline CDR1 is MNHEY and CDR2 SVGAGI. The V gene end was trimmed by 6 bases and the J gene end by 1 base; junction bases not matched to a gene: 8. CDR3 DNA: TGTGCCAGCAGACCAGGACAGGAGATTAACTATGGCTACACCTTC. As protein: CASRPGQEINYGYTF.

V is TRBV10-3 and J is TRBJ2-2, with D perhaps matching TRBD2 (6 bases). Trimming shortened V by 6 bases and J by 4 bases, and 18 bases separated the two germline ends. This CDR3 is 16 amino acids long. CDR1 is ENHRY and CDR2 is SYGVKD in the germline V gene. The CDR3 region has the DNA TGTGCCATCAGCGGGGCCGGAGGGGTTGGCACCGGGGAGCTGTTTTTT. Translation gives CAISGAGGVGTGELFF.

The J gene is TRBJ2-1, the V gene TRBV7-2; D possibly corresponds to TRBD2 (6 bases). The CDR3 has 13 amino acids. CDR1 and CDR2 (germline): SGHTA, FQGNSA. Deletions cut 1 base from V and 7 bases from J, with 8 bases between. The CDR3: CASSLVAGNEQFF. The CDR3 bases are TGTGCCAGCAGCTTAGTGGCGGGGAATGAGCAGTTCTTC.

The rearrangement links TRBV27 to TRBJ2-1; D is perhaps TRBD1 (6 bases). V was pared by 10 bases and J by 5 bases, with 18 bases between. CDR1 MNHEY and CDR2 SMNVEV come from the germline V gene (reference sequence). CDR3 size: 14 residues. The CDR3 protein is CATAPGAFDNEQFF. The CDR3, as DNA: TGTGCCACCGCCCCAGGGGCGTTTGACAATGAGCAGTTCTTC.

The chain recombines TRBV20-1 with TRBJ1-1, with D unresolved. V was cut by 3 bases and J by 5 bases, with 10 bases left in between. The CDR3 has 12 amino acids. CDR1 is DFQATT and CDR2 is SNEGSKA in the germline V gene (reference sequence). The CDR3 DNA reads TGCAGTGCTAGTGTGGGGTATACTGAAGCTTTCTTT. Protein product: CSASVGYTEAFF.

This clone turned up a few times. The chain is built from TRBV3-1 (or the pseudogene TRBV3-2) and TRBJ2-7; 9 bases fit TRBD2. V was pared by 5 bases and J by 6 bases, with 8 bases of the junction left unmatched. The germline V gene has CDR1 LGHDT and CDR2 YNNKEL (reference sequence). This CDR3 contains 14 residues. CDR3 in amino acids: CASSSPGLAGEQYF. CDR3 DNA: TGTGCCAGCAGCTCACCGGGACTAGCAGGCGAGCAGTACTTC.

The chain employs TRBV9 and TRBJ2-3; D possibly matches TRBD1 or TRBD2 (5 bases each). This CDR3 is 15 amino acids long. Germline CDR1 and CDR2: SGDLS and YYNGEE. Trimming stripped 2 bases from V and 3 bases from J, with 13 bases between. The CDR3 region has the DNA TGTGCCAGCAGCGTCACCCCGGGACGAACAGATACGCAGTATTTT. Translation gives CASSVTPGRTDTQYF.

This clone has more than one count but fewer than ten. The chain employs TRBV19 and TRBJ1-6, with 9 positions matching TRBD1. CDR1 is LNHDA and CDR2 is SQIVND in the germline V gene (reference sequence). The CDR3 sequence is 15 residues long. The V and J ends lost 7 bases and 6 bases, in that order; junction bases with no gene match: 7. The CDR3 DNA sequence: TGTGCCAGTAAGGTCCTGGGACAGGGTAATTCACCCCTCCACTTT. Its translation: CASKVLGQGNSPLHF.

The chain recombines TRBV27 with TRBJ2-3; weak D call: TRBD2 (5 bases). Germline-derived CDR1 and CDR2 are MNHEY and SMNVEV (reference sequence). This CDR3 region has 16 residues. Trimming left V 3 bases short and J 4 bases short, with 17 bases between. As DNA, the CDR3 is TGTGCCAGCAGTTTGGGGTCGGGGAGTGGTTCAGATACGCAGTATTTT. It is translated as CASSLGSGSGSDTQYF.

J is TRBJ1-2 and V is TRBV3-1 (or the pseudogene TRBV3-2); the match to TRBD1 covers 10 bases. Germline CDR1 and CDR2: LGHDT and YNNKEL (reference sequence). The CDR3 has 15 amino acids. J gave up 4 bases and V 0 bases, and 2 bases lay outside the gene matches. The CDR3 nucleotides read TGTGCCAGCAGCCAAGATTGGACAGGGGGCTATGGCTACACCTTC. This encodes CASSQDWTGGYGYTF.

The chain recombines TRBV28 with TRBJ2-7, with D tentatively TRBD1 or TRBD2 (5 bases each). CDR1 MDHEN and CDR2 SYDVKM come from the germline V gene. The CDR3 totals 15 residues. The germline V and J ends were trimmed by 8 bases and 2 bases, with 19 bases remaining between them. The chain's CDR3 is CASRSPRQGPYEQYF. The CDR3 bases are TGTGCCAGCCGATCCCCCCGGCAGGGACCCTACGAGCAGTACTTC.

The chain has TRBV7-2 and TRBJ1-6; unclear D gene. The CDR3 is 14 amino acids. V lost 3 bases to trimming and J lost 7 bases, with 10 bases between them. From germline, CDR1 is SGHTA and CDR2 FQGNSA. CDR3: CASSLPGYNSPLHF. The CDR3 region has the DNA TGTGCCAGCAGCTTGCCGGGCTACAATTCACCCCTCCACTTT.

The V and J genes are TRBV2 and TRBJ2-2; weak D call: TRBD1 (6 bases). CDR3 length equals 15 residues. V was trimmed by 4 bases and J by 3 bases, leaving 12 bases between them. Germline V gene lookup returns CDR1 SNHLY and CDR2 FYNNEI. The CDR3 loop reads CASSGAAGDTGELFF. CDR3 DNA: TGTGCCAGCAGTGGGGCGGCAGGGGACACCGGGGAGCTGTTTTTT.

This clone was recorded a few times. Distinct nucleotide sequences in the sample also encode this CDR3. The chain joins TRBV4-3 to TRBJ2-7, with D perhaps assigned TRBD1 or TRBD2 (6 bases each). The CDR3 consists of 14 residues. The germline V gene encodes CDR1 LGHNA and CDR2 YSLEER. The germline V and J ends were trimmed by 3 bases and 4 bases, with 13 bases remaining between them. This CDR3 reads CASSQGTGRYEQYF. CDR3 nucleotides: TGCGCCAGCAGCCAGGGAACAGGGAGGTACGAGCAGTACTTC.

DNA of the CDR3: TGCGCCAGCAGCGCCGGGACAGGGGGCGCTAGCAATCAGCCCCAGCATTTT. It encodes CASSAGTGGASNQPQHF. The chain couples TRBV10-2 to TRBJ1-5; TRBD1 aligns across 12 bases. The ends lost 6 bases at V and 0 bases at J; junction bases unmatched: 6. Germline V CDR1 and CDR2: WSHSY, SAAADI. This CDR3 has 17 residues.

V is TRBV5-1 and J is TRBJ1-5, with D maybe TRBD1 (5 bases). The CDR3 is 14 amino acids. Trimming stripped 3 bases from V and 4 bases from J, with 11 bases between. Germline-derived CDR1 and CDR2 are SGHRS and YFSETQ. Written as DNA, the CDR3 is TGCGCCAGCAGCTCGGAGGGGCAAAATCAGCCCCAGCATTTT. Residues: CASSSEGQNQPQHF.